The rows below give T cell receptor beta chains drawn from one sample of a study of control samples from healthy donors and cancer patients. Assay: immunoSEQ multiplex PCR; the TCRdb copy retains only in-frame clones and omits some. The table records some 120,000 clones, 90% of them present only once. Source material: blood. The receptors come from a man aged 18 to 29 in good health. Each CDR3 is given with its conserved first and last residue. D genes are given only for firm matches. Size tells how often a clone was seen (once, few, many) or the class of an expanded clone, and some rows leave it out.

abundance | d_gene | j_gene | v_gene | CDR3aa | CDR3nt
NA | TRBD2 | TRBJ2-1 | TRBV7-9 | CASSLGLAVLNEQFF | TGTGCCAGCAGCTTGGGACTAGCGGTTCTCAATGAGCAGTTCTTC
NA | NA | TRBJ2-6 | TRBV6-5 | CASTPSGANVLTF | TGTGCCAGCACCCCCTCTGGGGCCAACGTCCTGACTTTC
NA | TRBD2 | TRBJ2-6 | TRBV4-3 | CASSQEGGTFFSGANVLTF | TGCGCCAGCAGCCAAGAGGGGGGGACGTTCTTCTCTGGGGCCAACGTCCTGACTTTC
NA | TRBD2 | TRBJ2-1 | TRBV6-5 | CASSYSSGSINEQFF | TGTGCCAGCAGTTACTCGAGCGGGAGTATAAATGAGCAGTTCTTC
NA | NA | TRBJ2-1 | TRBV6-6 | CASYTAIGDNEQFF | TGTGCCAGCTACACGGCCATTGGGGACAATGAGCAGTTCTTC
NA | NA | TRBJ2-6 | TRBV7-9 | CASSFVSGANVLTF | TGTGCCAGCAGCTTTGTTTCTGGGGCCAACGTCCTGACTTTC
NA | NA | TRBJ1-1 | TRBV6-5 | CASSTGPFEAFF | TGTGCCAGCAGTACTGGACCGTTCGAAGCTTTCTTT
NA | NA | TRBJ1-1 | TRBV5-1 | CASSLAGGYTEAFF | TGCGCCAGCAGCTTGGCGGGGGGGTACACTGAAGCTTTCTTT
NA | NA | TRBJ1-5 | TRBV4-2 | CASSQEPPPRGLSSQPQHF | TGTGCCAGCAGCCAAGAACCCCCCCCCAGGGGTCTAAGCAGTCAGCCCCAGCATTTT
NA | NA | TRBJ2-3 | TRBV6-1 | CASSESMPPTDTQYF | TGTGCCAGCAGTGAAAGCATGCCCCCAACAGATACGCAGTATTTT
NA | NA | TRBJ2-5 | TRBV5-1 | CASGTGNQETQYF | TGCGCCAGCGGAACAGGGAACCAAGAGACCCAGTACTTC
once | NA | TRBJ2-5 | TRBV15 | CATSRDPGQETQYF | TGTGCCACCAGCAGAGATCCGGGGCAAGAGACCCAGTACTTC
NA | NA | TRBJ2-7 | TRBV27 | CASSPTGISYEQYF | TGTGCCAGCAGTCCGACGGGAATCTCCTACGAGCAGTACTTC
NA | NA | TRBJ2-3 | TRBV18 | CASSPSADTQYF | TGTGCCAGCTCACCATCCGCAGATACGCAGTATTTT
NA | TRBD2 | TRBJ2-1 | TRBV29-1 | CSVEGVLAAGDQSSYNEQFF | TGCAGCGTTGAAGGAGTGCTAGCGGCCGGCGATCAAAGCTCCTACAATGAGCAGTTCTTC
NA | NA | TRBJ2-3 | TRBV19 | CASTAGSMRGTDTQYF | TGTGCCAGCACCGCGGGCAGCATGAGGGGCACAGATACGCAGTATTTT
once | NA | TRBJ2-5 | TRBV7-2 | CASSLRGQLMGQETQYF | TGTGCCAGCAGCCTCCGTGGGCAGTTGATGGGCCAAGAGACCCAGTACTTC
once | NA | TRBJ2-5 | TRBV2 | CASSEEPPETQYF | TGTGCCAGCAGTGAAGAACCCCCAGAGACCCAGTACTTC
NA | TRBD2 | TRBJ2-5 | TRBV7-2 | CASSLNAGREGVQETQYF | TGTGCCAGCAGCCTCAACGCGGGGCGGGAGGGGGTCCAAGAGACCCAGTACTTC
NA | NA | TRBJ2-5 | TRBV19 | CASSIGGVGQETQYF | TGTGCCAGTAGTATAGGGGGAGTAGGCCAAGAGACCCAGTACTTC
NA | NA | TRBJ1-2 | TRBV11-2 | CASGEDANYGYTF | TGTGCCAGTGGGGAGGATGCCAACTATGGCTACACCTTC
once | TRBD1 | TRBJ2-7 | TRBV10-2 | CASSETGQGPYEQYF | TGCGCCAGCAGTGAAACGGGACAGGGTCCCTACGAGCAGTACTTC
NA | NA | TRBJ1-1 | TRBV14 | CASSLQEGTEAFF | TGTGCCAGCAGCCTTCAGGAAGGGACTGAAGCTTTCTTT
NA | NA | TRBJ1-1 | TRBV30 | CAWTSGGIAEAFF | TGTGCCTGGACCTCGGGGGGGATCGCTGAAGCTTTCTTT
NA | NA | TRBJ2-6 | TRBV7-3 | CASSLQGNGANVLTF | TGTGCCAGCAGCTTGCAGGGAAATGGGGCCAACGTCCTGACTTTC
NA | TRBD1 | TRBJ2-1 | TRBV7-9 | CASSLSGQGYNEQFF | TGTGCCAGCAGCTTGTCAGGACAGGGCTACAATGAGCAGTTCTTC
NA | TRBD2 | TRBJ2-1 | TRBV5-1 | CASSNSGGATFF | TGCGCCAGCAGCAATAGCGGGGGGGCTACGTTCTTC
NA | NA | TRBJ2-1 | TRBV7-9 | CASSQLAGADEQFF | TGTGCCAGCAGTCAACTCGCAGGGGCTGATGAGCAGTTCTTC
once | NA | TRBJ2-1 | TRBV5-6 | CASSYGYNEQFF | TGTGCCAGCAGCTACGGTTACAATGAGCAGTTCTTC
NA | NA | TRBJ2-5 | TRBV3-1/TRBV3-2 | CASSQDRVVQETQYF | TGTGCCAGCAGCCAAGATCGAGTAGTCCAAGAGACCCAGTACTTC
NA | TRBD1 | TRBJ2-2 | TRBV5-6 | CASSYGPTGGDTGELFF | TGTGCCAGCAGCTACGGCCCGACAGGGGGTGACACCGGGGAGCTGTTTTTT
NA | TRBD1 | TRBJ2-3 | TRBV19 | CASSIGQGGADTQYF | TGTGCCAGTAGTATTGGACAGGGTGGGGCAGATACGCAGTATTTT
NA | NA | TRBJ2-3 | TRBV5-6 | CASSLAGGSPTDTQYF | TGTGCCAGCAGCTTGGCAGGCGGAAGCCCCACAGATACGCAGTATTTT